Below, 3 T cell receptor beta chains from the same sample are listed, as sequenced in a study of radiation and T cells in renal cell carcinoma. Assay used: immunoSEQ multiplex PCR; TCRdb lists only in-frame clones, some missing. The sample includes 55,000 to 65,000 clones, over 70% of them seen just once. Stated time point: baseline pretreatment blood. The treatment: 15 Gy SBRT to primary tumor, nephrectomy 4 weeks later. Sequencing was performed on blood, taken from a patient whose treatment included radiotherapy and nephrectomy. Every receptor here comes from a man aged 60-69 years with renal cell carcinoma.

The V gene is TRBV7-8, the J gene TRBJ1-6, with 9 bases aligning to TRBD1. The CDR3 is made up of 14 amino acids. V dropped 5 bases and J dropped 10; count of bases not matched to a gene: 6. Germline V gene data show CDR1 as SGHVS and CDR2 as FQNEAQ. The CDR3 reads CASSLTGGGSPLHF. DNA for the CDR3: TGTGCCAGCAGCCTTACAGGGGGCGGGTCACCCCTCCACTTT.

The V call is TRBV7-3, the J call TRBJ2-2, with D maybe TRBD1 (6 bases). There are 17 residues in the CDR3. CDR1 and CDR2 from the germline V gene are SGHTA and FQGTGA. Trimming stripped 4 bases from V and 1 base from J, with 16 bases between. The CDR3 nucleotides read TGTGCCAGCAGCTGGGGGCCTGACAGGATGAACACCGGGGAGCTGTTTTTT. Its protein product is CASSWGPDRMNTGELFF. Full variable domain (rest looked up from reference TRBV7-3 and TRBJ2-2): GAGVSQTPSNKVTEKGKYVELRCDPISGHTALYWYRQSLGQGPEFLIYFQGTGAADDSGLPNDRFFAVRPEGSVSTLKIQRTERGDSAVYLCASSWGPDRMNTGELFFGEGSRLTVL.

V is TRBV19 and J is TRBJ1-2; D ambiguous. The germline gives CDR1 LNHDA, CDR2 SQIVND (reference sequence). This CDR3 has 13 residues. V dropped 3 bases and J dropped 6 bases, with 11 bases sitting between them. CDR3 DNA: TGTGCCAGTAGTATTAAGGGTGTGGATGGCTACACCTTC. This gives the protein CASSIKGVDGYTF.